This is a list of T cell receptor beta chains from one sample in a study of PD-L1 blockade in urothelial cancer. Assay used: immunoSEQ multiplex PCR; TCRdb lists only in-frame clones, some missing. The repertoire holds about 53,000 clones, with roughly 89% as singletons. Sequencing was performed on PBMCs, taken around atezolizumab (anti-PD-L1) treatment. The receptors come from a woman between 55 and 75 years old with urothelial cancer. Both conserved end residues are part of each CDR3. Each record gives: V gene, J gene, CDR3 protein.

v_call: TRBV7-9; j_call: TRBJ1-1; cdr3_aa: CASSLDPDRRAFF
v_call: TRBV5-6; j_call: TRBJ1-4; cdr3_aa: CASHRGTNEKLFF
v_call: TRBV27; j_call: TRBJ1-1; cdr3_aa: CASSLYPYGTGAEAFF
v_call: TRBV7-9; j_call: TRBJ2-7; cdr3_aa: CASSQDGWTVYEQYF
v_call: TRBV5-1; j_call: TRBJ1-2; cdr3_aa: CASSLAGGNYGYTF
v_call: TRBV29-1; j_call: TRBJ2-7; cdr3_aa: CSVVTGVYEQYF
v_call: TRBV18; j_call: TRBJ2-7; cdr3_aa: CASSPGTGQHEQYF
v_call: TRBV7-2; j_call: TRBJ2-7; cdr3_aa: CASSLVAGPYEQYF
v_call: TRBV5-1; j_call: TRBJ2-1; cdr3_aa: CASSLLGQGDNEQFF
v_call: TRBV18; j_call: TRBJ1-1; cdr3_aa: CASSPRDTIMNTEAFF
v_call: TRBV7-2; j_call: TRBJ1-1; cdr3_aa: CASSYGPGQGTEAFF
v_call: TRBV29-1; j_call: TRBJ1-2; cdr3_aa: CSVKESGYTF
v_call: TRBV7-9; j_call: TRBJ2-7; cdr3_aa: CASSSISLGLGEQYF
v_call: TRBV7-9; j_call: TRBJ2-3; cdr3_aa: CASSSIQPGLAADTQYF
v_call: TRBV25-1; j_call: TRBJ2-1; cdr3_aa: CASSDPGQGPDNEQFF
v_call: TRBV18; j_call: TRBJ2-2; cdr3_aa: CASSPLTTGSTGELFF
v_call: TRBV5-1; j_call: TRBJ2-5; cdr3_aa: CASRGQGAKSQETQYF
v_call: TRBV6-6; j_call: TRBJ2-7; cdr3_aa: CASQLTKGYPGEQYF
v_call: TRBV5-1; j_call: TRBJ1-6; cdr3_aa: CASSIGRGGSYNSPLHF
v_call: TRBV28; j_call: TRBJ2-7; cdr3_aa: CASTPGGGIYEQYF
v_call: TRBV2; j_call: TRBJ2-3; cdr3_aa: CASRHQGSDTQYF
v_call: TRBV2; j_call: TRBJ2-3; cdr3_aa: CASSRLIDTQYF
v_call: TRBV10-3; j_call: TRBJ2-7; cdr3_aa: CAISELPGGNYEQYF
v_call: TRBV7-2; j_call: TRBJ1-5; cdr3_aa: CASSLPGSNQPQHF
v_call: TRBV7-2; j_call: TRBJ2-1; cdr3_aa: CASSPSGSKSEQFF